The present entry profiles one T cell receptor beta chain with its context. This sample is part of a study of long-term antiretroviral therapy in people with HIV. Researchers report immunoSEQ v3.0 was run at survey level. Generated by immunoSEQ multiplex PCR, the TCRdb table keeps only in-frame clones and is missing some. The table shows under 25,000 clones, with roughly 84% occurring only once. This material consisted of unsorted PBMCs, taken 0.6 years after starting antiretroviral therapy. The clonotype originates from a man in his 60s with HIV.

DNA for the CDR3: TGCAGCGTTGAACCGCCGGGCTACACCTTC. This gives the protein CSVEPPGYTF. V and J are TRBV29-1 and TRBJ1-2; D gene unclear. The CDR3 has 10 amino acids. CDR1 is SQVTM and CDR2 is ANQGSEA in the germline V gene. Trimming stripped 2 bases from V and 8 bases from J, with 6 bases between.